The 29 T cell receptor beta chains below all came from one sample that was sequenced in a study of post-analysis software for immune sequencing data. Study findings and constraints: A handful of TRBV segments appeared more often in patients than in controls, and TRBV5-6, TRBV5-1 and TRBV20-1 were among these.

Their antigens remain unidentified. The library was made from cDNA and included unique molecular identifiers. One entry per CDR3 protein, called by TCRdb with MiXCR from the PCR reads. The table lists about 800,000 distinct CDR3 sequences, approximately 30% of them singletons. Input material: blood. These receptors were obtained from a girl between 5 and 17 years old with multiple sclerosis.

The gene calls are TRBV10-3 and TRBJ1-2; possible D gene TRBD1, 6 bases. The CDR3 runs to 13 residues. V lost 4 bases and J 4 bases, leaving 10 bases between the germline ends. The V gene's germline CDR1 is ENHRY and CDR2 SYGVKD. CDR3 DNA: TGTGCCATCAGTGGACAGGAACCCTATGGCTACACCTTC. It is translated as CAISGQEPYGYTF.

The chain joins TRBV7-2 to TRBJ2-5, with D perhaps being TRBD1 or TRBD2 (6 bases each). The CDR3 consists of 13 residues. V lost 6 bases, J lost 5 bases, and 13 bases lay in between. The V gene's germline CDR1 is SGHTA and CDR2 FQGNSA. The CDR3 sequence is CASSTRGRETQYF. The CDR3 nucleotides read TGTGCCAGCAGTACCCGGGGGCGGGAGACCCAGTACTTC.

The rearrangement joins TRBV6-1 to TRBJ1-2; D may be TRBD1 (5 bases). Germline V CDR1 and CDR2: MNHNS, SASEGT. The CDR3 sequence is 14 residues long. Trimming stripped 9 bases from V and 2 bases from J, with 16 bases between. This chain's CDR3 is CASTPREPNYGYTF. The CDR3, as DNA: TGTGCCAGTACGCCCAGGGAACCCAACTATGGCTACACCTTC.

Here the CDR3 DNA reads TGTGCCAGCAGTGTAGGGGTCCCCTATGGCTACACCTTC. Translating gives CASSVGVPYGYTF. This rearrangement joins TRBV12-3 or TRBV12-4 to TRBJ1-2, with D possibly matching TRBD1 (5 bases). CDR3 length equals 13 residues. Between the trimmed V and J ends, which lost 5 bases and 4 bases, there was a span of 11 bases.

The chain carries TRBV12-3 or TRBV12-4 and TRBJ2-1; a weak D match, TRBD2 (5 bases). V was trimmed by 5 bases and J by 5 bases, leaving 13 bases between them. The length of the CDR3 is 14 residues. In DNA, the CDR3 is TGTGCCAGCAGTCCTCCCCCGGGGAACAATGAGCAGTTCTTC. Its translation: CASSPPPGNNEQFF.

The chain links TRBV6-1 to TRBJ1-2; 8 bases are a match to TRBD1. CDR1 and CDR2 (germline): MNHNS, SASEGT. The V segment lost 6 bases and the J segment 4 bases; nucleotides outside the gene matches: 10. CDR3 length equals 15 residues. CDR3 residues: CASRKGDRSRYGYTF. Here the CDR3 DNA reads TGTGCCAGCAGGAAGGGGGACAGGTCCCGCTATGGCTACACCTTC.

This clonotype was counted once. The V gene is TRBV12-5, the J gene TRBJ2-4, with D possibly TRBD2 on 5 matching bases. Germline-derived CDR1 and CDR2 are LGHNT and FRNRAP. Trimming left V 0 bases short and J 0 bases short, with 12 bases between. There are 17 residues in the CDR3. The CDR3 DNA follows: TGTGCTAGTGGTTTGGTACTAGGCGAACTAGCCAAAAACATTCAGTACTTC. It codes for CASGLVLGELAKNIQYF.

CDR3 sequence reads: CASSRVVADEAFF. The CDR3 bases are TGTGCCAGCAGCCGGGTGGTCGCCGATGAAGCTTTCTTT. This chain joins TRBV6-6 and TRBJ1-1; D is ambiguous. The CDR3 spans 13 residues. The germline V gene has CDR1 MNHNY and CDR2 SVGAGI (reference sequence). V was cut by 6 bases and J by 7 bases, with 15 bases left in between.

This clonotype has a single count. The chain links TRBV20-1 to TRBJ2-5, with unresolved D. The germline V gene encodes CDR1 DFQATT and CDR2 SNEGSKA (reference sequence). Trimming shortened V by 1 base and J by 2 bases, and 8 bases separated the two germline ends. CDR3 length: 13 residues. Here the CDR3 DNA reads TGCAGTGCTAGAGTGGACCTGCAAGAGACCCAGTACTTC. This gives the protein CSARVDLQETQYF.

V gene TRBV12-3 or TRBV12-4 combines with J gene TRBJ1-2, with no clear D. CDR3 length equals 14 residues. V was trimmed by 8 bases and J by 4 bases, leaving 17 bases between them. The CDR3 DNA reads TGTGCCAGCGGCCCCTGGGCTAATGGCTATGGCTACACCTTC. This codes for CASGPWANGYGYTF.

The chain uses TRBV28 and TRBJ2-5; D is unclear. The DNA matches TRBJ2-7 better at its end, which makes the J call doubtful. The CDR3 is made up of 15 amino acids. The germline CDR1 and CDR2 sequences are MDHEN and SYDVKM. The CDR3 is CASSSVFRNTYEQYF. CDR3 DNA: TGTGCCAGCAGTTCCGTTTTCAGGAATACCTACGAGCAGTACTTC.

This chain's CDR3 is CASSVATGPGCHEQFF. CDR3 DNA: TGTGCCAGCAGCGTAGCTACCGGACCCGGGTGCCATGAGCAGTTCTTC. The chain recombines TRBV9 with TRBJ2-1; D not resolved. From germline, CDR1 is SGDLS and CDR2 YYNGEE. The CDR3 contains 16 residues. V was cut by 0 bases and J by 8 bases, with 18 bases left in between. Combining the CDR3 with reference TRBV9 and TRBJ2-1 gives the whole variable domain DSGVTQTPKHLITATGQRVTLRCSPRSGDLSVYWYQQSLDQGLQFLIQYYNGEERAKGNILERFSAQQFPDLHSELNLSSLELGDSALYFCASSVATGPGCHEQFFGPGTRLTVL.

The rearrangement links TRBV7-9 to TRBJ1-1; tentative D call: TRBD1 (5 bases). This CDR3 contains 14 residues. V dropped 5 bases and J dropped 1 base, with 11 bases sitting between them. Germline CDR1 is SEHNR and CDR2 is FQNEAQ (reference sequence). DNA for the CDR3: TGTGCCAGCAGCACCACCACAGGGAACACTGAAGCTTTCTTT. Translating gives CASSTTTGNTEAFF.

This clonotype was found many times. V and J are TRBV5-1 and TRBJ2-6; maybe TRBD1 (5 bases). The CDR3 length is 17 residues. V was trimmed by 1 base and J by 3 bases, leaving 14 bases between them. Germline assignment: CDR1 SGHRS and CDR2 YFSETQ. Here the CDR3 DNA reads TGCGCCAGCAGCTTGAACTCCCCGCAGGGTGGGGCCAACGTCCTGACTTTC. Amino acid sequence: CASSLNSPQGGANVLTF.

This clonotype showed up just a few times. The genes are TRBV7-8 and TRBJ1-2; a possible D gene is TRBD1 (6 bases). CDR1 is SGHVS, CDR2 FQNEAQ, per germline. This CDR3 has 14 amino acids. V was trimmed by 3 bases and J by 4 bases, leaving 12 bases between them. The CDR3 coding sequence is TGTGCCAGCAGCTTTAGCACAGGGACCTATGGCTACACCTTC. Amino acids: CASSFSTGTYGYTF.

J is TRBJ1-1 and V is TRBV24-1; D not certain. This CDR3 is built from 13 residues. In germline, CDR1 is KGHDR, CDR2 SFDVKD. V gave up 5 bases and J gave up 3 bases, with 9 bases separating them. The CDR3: CATSGALDTEAFF. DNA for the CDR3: TGTGCCACCAGTGGGGCGCTGGACACTGAAGCTTTCTTT.

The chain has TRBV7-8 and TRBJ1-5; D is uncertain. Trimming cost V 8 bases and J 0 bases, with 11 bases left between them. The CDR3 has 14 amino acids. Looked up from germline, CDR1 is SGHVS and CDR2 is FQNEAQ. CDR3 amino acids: CASGPFNSNQPQHF. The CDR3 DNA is TGTGCCAGCGGCCCTTTTAATAGCAATCAGCCCCAGCATTTT.

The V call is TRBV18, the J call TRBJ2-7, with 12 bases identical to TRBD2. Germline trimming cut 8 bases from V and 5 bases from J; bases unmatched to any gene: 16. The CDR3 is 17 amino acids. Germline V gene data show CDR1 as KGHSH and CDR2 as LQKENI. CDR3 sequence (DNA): TGTGCCAGCCCACGTATAGGCCTAGCGGGAGGGCCCCACGAGCAGTACTTC. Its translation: CASPRIGLAGGPHEQYF.

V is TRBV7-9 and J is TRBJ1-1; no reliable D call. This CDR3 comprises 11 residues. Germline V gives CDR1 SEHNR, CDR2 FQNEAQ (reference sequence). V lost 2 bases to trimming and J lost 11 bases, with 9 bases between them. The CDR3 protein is CASSLSLEAFF. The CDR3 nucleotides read TGTGCCAGCAGCTTAAGCTTGGAGGCTTTCTTT. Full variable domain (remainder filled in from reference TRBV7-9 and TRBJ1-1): DTGVSQNPRHKITKRGQNVTFRCDPISEHNRLYWYRQTLGQGPEFLTYFQNEAQLEKSRLLSDRFSAERPKGSFSTLEIQRTEQGDSAMYLCASSLSLEAFFGQGTRLTVV.

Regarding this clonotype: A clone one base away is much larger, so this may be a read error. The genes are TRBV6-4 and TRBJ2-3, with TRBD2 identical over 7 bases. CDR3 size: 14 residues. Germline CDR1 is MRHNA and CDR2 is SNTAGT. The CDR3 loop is CASSPSGSTDAQYF. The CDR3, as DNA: TGTGCCAGCAGCCCTAGCGGAAGCACAGATGCGCAGTATTTT.

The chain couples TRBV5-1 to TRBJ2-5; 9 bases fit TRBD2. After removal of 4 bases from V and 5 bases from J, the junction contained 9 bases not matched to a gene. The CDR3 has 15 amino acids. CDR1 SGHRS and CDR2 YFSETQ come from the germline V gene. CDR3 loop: CASSMASGISETQYF. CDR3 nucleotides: TGCGCCAGCAGCATGGCTAGCGGGATATCGGAGACCCAGTACTTC.

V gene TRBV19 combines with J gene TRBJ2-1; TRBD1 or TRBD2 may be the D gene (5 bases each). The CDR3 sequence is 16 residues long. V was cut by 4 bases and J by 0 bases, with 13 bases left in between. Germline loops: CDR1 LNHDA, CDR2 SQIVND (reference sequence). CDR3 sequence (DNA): TGTGCCAGTAGTACCTCCCGGGGCCACTCCTACAATGAGCAGTTCTTC. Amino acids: CASSTSRGHSYNEQFF.

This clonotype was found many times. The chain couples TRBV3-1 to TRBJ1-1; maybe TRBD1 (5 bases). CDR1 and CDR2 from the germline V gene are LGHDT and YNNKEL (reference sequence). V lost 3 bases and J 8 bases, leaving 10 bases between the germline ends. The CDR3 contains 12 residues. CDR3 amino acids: CASSQGGTEAFF. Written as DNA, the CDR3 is TGTGCCAGCAGCCAGGGGGGGACGGAAGCTTTCTTT.

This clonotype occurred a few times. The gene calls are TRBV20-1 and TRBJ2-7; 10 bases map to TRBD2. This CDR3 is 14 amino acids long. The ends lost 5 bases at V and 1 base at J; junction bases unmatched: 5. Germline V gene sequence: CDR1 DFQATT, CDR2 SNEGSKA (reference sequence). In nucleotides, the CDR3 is TGCAGTGCTGCCGGGACTAGCGATTCCTACGAGCAGTACTTC. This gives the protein CSAAGTSDSYEQYF.

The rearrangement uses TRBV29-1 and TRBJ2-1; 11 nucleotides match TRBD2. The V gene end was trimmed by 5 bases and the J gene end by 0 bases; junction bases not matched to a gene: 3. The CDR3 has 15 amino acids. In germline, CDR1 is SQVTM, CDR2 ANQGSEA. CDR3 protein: CSVKGTSGSYNEQFF. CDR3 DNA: TGCAGCGTTAAAGGGACTAGCGGCTCCTACAATGAGCAGTTCTTC.

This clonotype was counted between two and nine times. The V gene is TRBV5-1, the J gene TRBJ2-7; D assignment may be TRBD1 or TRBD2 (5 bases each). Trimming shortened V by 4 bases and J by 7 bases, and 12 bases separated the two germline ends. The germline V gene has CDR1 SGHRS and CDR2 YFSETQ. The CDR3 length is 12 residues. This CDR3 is CASSPGLGEQYF. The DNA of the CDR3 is TGCGCCAGCAGCCCGGGGCTGGGGGAGCAGTACTTC.

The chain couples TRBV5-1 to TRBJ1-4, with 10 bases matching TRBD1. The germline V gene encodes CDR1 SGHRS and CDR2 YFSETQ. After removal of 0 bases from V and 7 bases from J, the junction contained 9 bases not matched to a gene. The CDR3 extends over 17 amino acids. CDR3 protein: CASSLGRTGGYGEKLFF. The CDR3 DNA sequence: TGCGCCAGCAGCTTGGGGCGGACAGGGGGATACGGTGAAAAACTGTTTTTT. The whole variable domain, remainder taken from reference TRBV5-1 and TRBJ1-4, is KAGVTQTPRYLIKTRGQQVTLSCSPISGHRSVSWYQQTPGQGLQFLFEYFSETQRNKGNFPGRFSGRQFSNSRSEMNVSTLELGDSALYLCASSLGRTGGYGEKLFFGSGTQLSVL.

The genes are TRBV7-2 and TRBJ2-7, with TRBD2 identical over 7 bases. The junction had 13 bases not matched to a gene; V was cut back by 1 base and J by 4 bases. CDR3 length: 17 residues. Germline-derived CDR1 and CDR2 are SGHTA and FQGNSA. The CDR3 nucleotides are TGTGCCAGCAGCTTAGGCCCATCTGGACTAGGAGCGTACGAGCAGTACTTC. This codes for CASSLGPSGLGAYEQYF.

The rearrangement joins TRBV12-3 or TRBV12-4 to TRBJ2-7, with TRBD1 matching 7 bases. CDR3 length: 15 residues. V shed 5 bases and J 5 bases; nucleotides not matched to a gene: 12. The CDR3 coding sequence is TGTGCCAGCAGTCCCGAAGGTCTCACAGGGGACGAGCAGTACTTC. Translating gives CASSPEGLTGDEQYF.